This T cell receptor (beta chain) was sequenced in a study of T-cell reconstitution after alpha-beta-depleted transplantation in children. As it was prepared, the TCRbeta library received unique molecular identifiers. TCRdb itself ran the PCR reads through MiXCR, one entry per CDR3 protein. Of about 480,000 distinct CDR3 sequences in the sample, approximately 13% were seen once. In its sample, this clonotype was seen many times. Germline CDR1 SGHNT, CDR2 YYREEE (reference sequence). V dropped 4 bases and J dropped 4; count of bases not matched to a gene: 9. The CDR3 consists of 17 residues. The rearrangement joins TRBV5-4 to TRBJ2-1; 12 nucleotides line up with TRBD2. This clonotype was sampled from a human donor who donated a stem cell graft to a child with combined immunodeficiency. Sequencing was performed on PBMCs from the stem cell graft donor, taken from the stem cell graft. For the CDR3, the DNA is TGTGCCAGCAGCCACGGGACTAGCGGGCGGATTTACAATGAGCAGTTCTTC. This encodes CASSHGTSGRIYNEQFF.